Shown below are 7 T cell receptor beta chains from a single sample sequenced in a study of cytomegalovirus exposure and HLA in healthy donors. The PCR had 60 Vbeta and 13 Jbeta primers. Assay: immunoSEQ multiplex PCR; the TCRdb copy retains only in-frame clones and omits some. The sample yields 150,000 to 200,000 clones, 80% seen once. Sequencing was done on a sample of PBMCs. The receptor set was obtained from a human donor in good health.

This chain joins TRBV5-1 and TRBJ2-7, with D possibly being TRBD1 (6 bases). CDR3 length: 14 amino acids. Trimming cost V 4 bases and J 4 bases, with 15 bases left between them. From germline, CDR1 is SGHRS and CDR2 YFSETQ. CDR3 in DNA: TGCGCCAGCAGCCAGACCACAGGGATTTACGAGCAGTACTTC. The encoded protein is CASSQTTGIYEQYF.

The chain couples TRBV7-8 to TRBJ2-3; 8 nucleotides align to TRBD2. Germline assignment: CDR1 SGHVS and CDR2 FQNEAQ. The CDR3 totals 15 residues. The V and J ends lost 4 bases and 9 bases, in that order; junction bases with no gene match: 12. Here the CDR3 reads CASSSARGALNTQYF. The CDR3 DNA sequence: TGTGCCAGCAGCTCAGCGCGGGGGGCTTTGAACACGCAGTATTTT.

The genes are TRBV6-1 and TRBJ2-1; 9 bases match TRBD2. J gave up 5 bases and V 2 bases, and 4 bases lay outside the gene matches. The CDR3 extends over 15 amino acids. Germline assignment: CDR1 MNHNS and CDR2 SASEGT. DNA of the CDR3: TGTGCCAGCAGTGAAACCGGCGGGGGGGACAATGAGCAGTTCTTC. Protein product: CASSETGGGDNEQFF.

Here the CDR3 reads CASSKQGTGELFF. The CDR3 bases are TGTGCCAGCAGTAAACAGGGGACCGGGGAGCTGTTTTTT. The gene calls are TRBV25-1 and TRBJ2-2; 7 positions agree with TRBD1. Germline values: CDR1 MGHDK, CDR2 SYGVNS. CDR3 length equals 13 residues. J was trimmed by 5 bases and V by 5 bases; bases with no gene match: 2.

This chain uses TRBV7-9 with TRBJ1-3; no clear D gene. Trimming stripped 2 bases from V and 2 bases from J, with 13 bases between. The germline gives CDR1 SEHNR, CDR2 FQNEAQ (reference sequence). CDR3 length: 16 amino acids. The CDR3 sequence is CASSLRGFGTGNTIYF. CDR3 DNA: TGTGCCAGCAGCTTACGAGGGTTTGGTACTGGAAACACCATATATTTT.

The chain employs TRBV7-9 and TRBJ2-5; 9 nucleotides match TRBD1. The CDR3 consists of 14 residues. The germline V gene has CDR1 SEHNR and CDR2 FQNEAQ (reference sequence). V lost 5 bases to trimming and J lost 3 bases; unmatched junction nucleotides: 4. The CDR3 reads CASSRDRGEETQYF. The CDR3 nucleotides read TGTGCCAGCAGCCGAGACAGGGGGGAAGAGACCCAGTACTTC.

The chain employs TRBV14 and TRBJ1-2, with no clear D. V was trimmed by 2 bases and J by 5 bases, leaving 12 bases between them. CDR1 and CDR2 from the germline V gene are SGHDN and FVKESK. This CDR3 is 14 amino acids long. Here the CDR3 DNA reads TGTGCCAGCAGCCAAATAACCGCCGGGTATGGCTACACCTTC. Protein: CASSQITAGYGYTF.